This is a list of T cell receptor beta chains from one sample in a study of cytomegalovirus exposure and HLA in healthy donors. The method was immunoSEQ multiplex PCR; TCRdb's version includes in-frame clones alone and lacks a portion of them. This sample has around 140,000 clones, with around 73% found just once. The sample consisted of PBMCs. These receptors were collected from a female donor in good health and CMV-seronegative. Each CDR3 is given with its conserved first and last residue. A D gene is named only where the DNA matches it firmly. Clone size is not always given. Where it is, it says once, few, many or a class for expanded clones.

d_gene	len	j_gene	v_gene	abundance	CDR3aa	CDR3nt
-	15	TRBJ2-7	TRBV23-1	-	CASSQPRPGEYEQYF	TGCGCCAGCAGTCAACCTCGGCCAGGGGAGTACGAGCAGTACTTC
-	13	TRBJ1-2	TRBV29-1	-	CSATEGRGYGYTF	TGCAGCGCCACGGAGGGACGGGGCTATGGCTACACCTTC
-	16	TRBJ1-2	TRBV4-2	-	CASSQAAAGARSGYTF	TGTGCCAGCAGCCAGGCGGCGGCAGGGGCGAGGTCTGGCTACACCTTC
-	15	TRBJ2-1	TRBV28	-	CASSLITTRYNEQFF	TGTGCCAGCAGTTTAATAACTACCAGATACAATGAGCAGTTCTTC
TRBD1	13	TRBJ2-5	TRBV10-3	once	CAIKRTGEETQYF	TGTGCCATCAAGCGGACAGGCGAAGAGACCCAGTACTTC
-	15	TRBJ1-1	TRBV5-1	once	CASSTAGVVNTEAFF	TGCGCCAGCAGCACCGCGGGGGTCGTGAACACTGAAGCTTTCTTT
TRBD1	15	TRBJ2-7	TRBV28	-	CASSPIRDRGYEQYF	TGTGCCAGCAGCCCCATCCGGGACAGGGGCTACGAGCAGTACTTC
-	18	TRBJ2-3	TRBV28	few	CASSLYLSASGPTDTQYF	TGTGCCAGCAGTTTATACCTTTCTGCGAGCGGTCCCACAGATACGCAGTATTTT
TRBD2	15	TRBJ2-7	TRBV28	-	CASSFTSGSSYEQYF	TGTGCCAGCAGTTTCACTAGCGGGAGCTCCTACGAGCAGTACTTC
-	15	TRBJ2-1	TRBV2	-	CASGDGTYPYNEQFF	TGTGCCAGCGGTGATGGGACTTACCCCTACAATGAGCAGTTCTTC
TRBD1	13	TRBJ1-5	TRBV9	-	CASSATGDQPQHF	TGTGCCAGCAGCGCAACAGGGGATCAGCCCCAGCATTTT
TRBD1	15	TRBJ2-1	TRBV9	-	CASSAGQGADNEQFF	TGTGCCAGCAGCGCCGGACAGGGGGCGGACAATGAGCAGTTCTTC
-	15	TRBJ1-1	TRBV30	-	CAWSVLTGGNTEAFF	TGTGCCTGGAGTGTACTTACGGGGGGGAACACTGAAGCTTTCTTT
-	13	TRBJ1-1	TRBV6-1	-	CASRTQGDTEAFF	TGTGCCAGCAGAACACAGGGAGACACTGAAGCTTTCTTT
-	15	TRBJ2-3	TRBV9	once	CASSVAGGSTDTQYF	TGTGCCAGCAGCGTAGCCGGGGGAAGCACAGATACGCAGTATTTT